The 8 T cell receptor beta chains reported below all come from one sample, sequenced in a study of cytomegalovirus exposure and HLA in healthy donors. 60 Vbeta and 13 Jbeta primers were used in PCR. The repertoire was sequenced with immunoSEQ multiplex PCR; TCRdb's copy has only in-frame clones and lacks some. This sample has 120,000 to 150,000 clones, with 75% to 80% found just once. The sample was PBMCs. Receptor source: a woman in her 50s in good health and CMV-seronegative.

This clone was seen once. V gene TRBV5-5 combines with J gene TRBJ2-1; 7 bases are a match to TRBD2. CDR1 is SGHKS and CDR2 is YYEKEE in the germline V gene (reference sequence). The CDR3 length is 15 residues. Trimming at V came to 5 bases and at J to 4 bases, leaving 9 bases not matched to a gene. The CDR3 loop reads CASRPLSGDYNEQFF. DNA for the CDR3: TGTGCCAGCAGGCCTCTGAGCGGGGATTACAATGAGCAGTTCTTC.

The V call is TRBV28, the J call TRBJ1-2; 9 nucleotides line up with TRBD1. The J segment lost 7 bases and the V segment lost 6 bases, leaving 12 bases of the junction unmatched. The CDR3 is made up of 15 amino acids. Germline assignment: CDR1 MDHEN and CDR2 SYDVKM. The CDR3 sequence is CASRLTGTGSRGYTF. The DNA for the CDR3 is TGTGCCAGCAGGTTAACCGGGACAGGGTCCCGTGGCTACACCTTC.

The sample holds one count of this clone. This sequence joins TRBV7-3 and TRBJ2-1; 8 bases fit TRBD2. This CDR3 has 16 residues. Germline V gives CDR1 SGHTA, CDR2 FQGTGA. With V trimmed by 4 bases and J by 10 bases, 15 bases remained unmatched. The CDR3 DNA sequence: TGTGCCAGCAGCTATTACCGGGCGGGGGGCCCACAAGAGCAGTTCTTC. It translates to CASSYYRAGGPQEQFF.

The V call is TRBV27, the J call TRBJ1-6, with a weak D call TRBD1 (6 bases). Germline CDR1 MNHEY, CDR2 SMNVEV (reference sequence). V lost 4 bases to trimming and J lost 5 bases, with 9 bases between them. The CDR3 contains 14 residues. Here the CDR3 DNA reads TGTGCCAGCAGTTCCAGGGGCAATAATTCACCCCTCCACTTT. As protein: CASSSRGNNSPLHF.

The V call is TRBV2, the J call TRBJ1-1, with 7 bases matching TRBD1. V gave up 7 bases and J gave up 8 bases; unmatched junction bases: 10. The CDR3 totals 13 residues. CDR1 and CDR2 (germline): SNHLY, FYNNEI. CDR3 loop: CASTRDSPREAFF. The CDR3, as DNA: TGTGCCAGCACCCGGGACAGCCCGCGCGAAGCTTTCTTT.

The rearrangement links TRBV7-3 to TRBJ2-1; 13 bases agree with TRBD2. The CDR3 consists of 14 residues. Germline-derived CDR1 and CDR2 are SGHTA and FQGTGA. V lost 5 bases to trimming and J lost 8 bases; unmatched junction nucleotides: 3. The CDR3, as DNA: TGTGCCAGCAGCGTCGGACTAGCGGGGGATGAGCAGTTCTTC. Translated: CASSVGLAGDEQFF. The full variable domain, in which reference TRBV7-3 and TRBJ2-1 provide the parts outside the CDR3, is GAGVSQTPSNKVTEKGKYVELRCDPISGHTALYWYRQSLGQGPEFLIYFQGTGAADDSGLPNDRFFAVRPEGSVSTLKIQRTERGDSAVYLCASSVGLAGDEQFFGPGTRLTVL.

The genes are TRBV7-3 and TRBJ2-7; D remains ambiguous. This CDR3 comprises 13 residues. Germline V gene data show CDR1 as SGHTA and CDR2 as FQGTGA. The ends were cut back, 2 bases at V and 3 bases at J, with 8 bases in the middle. The CDR3 here is CASSLLPGYEQYF. The CDR3 nucleotides are TGTGCCAGCAGCTTATTACCCGGCTACGAGCAGTACTTC.

This clone was observed a handful of times. The chain links TRBV29-1 to TRBJ2-3; TRBD2 matches at 7 bases. V shed 3 bases and J 4 bases; nucleotides not matched to a gene: 10. The CDR3 is 15 residues long. The germline gives CDR1 SQVTM, CDR2 ANQGSEA. The CDR3 sequence: CSVESSGEPSDTQYF. The CDR3 DNA reads TGCAGCGTTGAGTCTAGCGGAGAGCCCTCAGATACGCAGTATTTT.